The 30 T cell receptor beta chains given below trace back to one sample, sequenced in a study of blood T cell repertoires in COVID-19. Some clones are missing from TCRdb's copy, which holds only in-frame ones; the method was immunoSEQ multiplex PCR. Among about 250,000 clones listed, more than 75% were seen once. Input material: peripheral blood. The origin of the receptors is a woman between 40 and 55 years old who had recovered from COVID-19.

The V gene is TRBV6-2 or TRBV6-3, the J gene TRBJ1-5; the D is unclear. This CDR3 spans 16 amino acids. V was clipped by 2 bases and J by 7 bases, with 18 bases between them. Per the germline V gene, CDR1 is MNHEY and CDR2 is SVGEGT. CDR3 DNA: TGTGCCAGCAGTTACGGGGAGAGAGGGTCTAGGCAGCCCCAGCATTTT. Its translation is CASSYGERGSRQPQHF.

The chain combines TRBV2 with TRBJ2-5, with TRBD2 matching 7 bases. Germline CDR1 reads SNHLY; CDR2 reads FYNNEI. V was clipped by 10 bases and J by 2 bases; unmatched bases: 4. The CDR3 is 12 residues long. The DNA of the CDR3 is TGTGCCATCGGGGGGACTCAAGAGACCCAGTACTTC. Translating gives CAIGGTQETQYF.

The chain recombines TRBV4-1 with TRBJ1-2, with D possibly TRBD1 on 5 matching bases. There are 17 residues in the CDR3. The V and J ends lost 1 base and 3 bases respectively, with 18 bases between them. Germline CDR1 reads MGHRA; CDR2 reads YSYEKL. The CDR3 DNA is TGCGCCAGCAGCCAAGGGTGGCGGGGACCAAGAGACTATGGCTACACCTTC. It specifies CASSQGWRGPRDYGYTF.

V and J are TRBV6-6 and TRBJ1-5; maybe TRBD1 (6 bases). V lost 8 bases and J 3 bases, leaving 20 bases between the germline ends. CDR1 and CDR2 from the germline V gene are MNHNY and SVGAGI (reference sequence). The CDR3 consists of 16 residues. The CDR3 DNA is TGTGCCAGCGGCAAAGGCCGGGACACCACCAATCAGCCCCAGCATTTT. Translation gives CASGKGRDTTNQPQHF.

The rearrangement joins TRBV7-9 to TRBJ2-7, with 9 nucleotides matching TRBD1. The CDR3 contains 14 residues. The V segment lost 5 bases and the J segment 5 bases; nucleotides outside the gene matches: 7. Germline V CDR1 and CDR2: SEHNR, FQNEAQ (reference sequence). The CDR3 here is CASSEYRGLDEQYF. The CDR3, as DNA: TGTGCCAGCAGCGAGTACAGGGGGCTAGACGAGCAGTACTTC.

This clone came up once. The chain links TRBV12-3 or TRBV12-4 to TRBJ1-2, with D perhaps matching TRBD1 (5 bases). The ends were cut back, 8 bases at V and 4 bases at J, with 11 bases in the middle. CDR3 length: 12 residues. The CDR3 DNA sequence: TGTGCCAGCGCGGGGGGTGGCTATGGCTACACCTTC. The encoded protein is CASAGGGYGYTF.

V usage is TRBV7-9 and J usage is TRBJ1-3, with D maybe TRBD1 (6 bases). The CDR3 consists of 16 residues. V was shortened by 6 bases and J by 3 bases, with 18 bases between the two germline ends. The germline gives CDR1 SEHNR, CDR2 FQNEAQ (reference sequence). The CDR3 nucleotides are TGTGCCAGCAGGCACGCAGGGGCGCCAGGTGGAAACACCATATATTTT. It is translated as CASRHAGAPGGNTIYF.

This clone was counted only a few times. The V call is TRBV6-4, the J call TRBJ1-1; 10 bases line up with TRBD1. J lost 4 bases, V lost 6 bases, and 8 bases had no gene match. Germline V lookup: CDR1 MRHNA, CDR2 SNTAGT. The CDR3 is made up of 15 amino acids. The CDR3 loop reads CASSRTGGVPTEAFF. The DNA for the CDR3 is TGTGCCAGCAGCCGGACAGGGGGGGTACCCACTGAAGCTTTCTTT.

The chain is built from TRBV24-1 and TRBJ2-4; D is perhaps TRBD1 (5 bases). Trimming pared 4 bases from V and 10 bases from J, leaving 16 bases between. CDR1 and CDR2 (germline): KGHDR, SFDVKD. CDR3 length: 14 residues. For the CDR3, the DNA is TGTGCCACCAGTGACCGACCCGGACACCTAATTCAGTACTTC. It codes for CATSDRPGHLIQYF.

The V call is TRBV12-3 or TRBV12-4, the J call TRBJ1-4; D gene unclear. The CDR3 loop spans 13 amino acids. V was clipped by 3 bases and J by 8 bases, with 10 bases between them. CDR3 in amino acids: CASSLGPLEKLFF. DNA for the CDR3: TGTGCCAGCAGTTTGGGCCCCTTGGAAAAACTGTTTTTT.

Written as DNA, the CDR3 is TGTGCCAGCAGCTTAGGGTGCGGGGGCAGGGGTGAAAAACTGTTTTTT. This codes for CASSLGCGGRGEKLFF. The chain carries TRBV7-9 and TRBJ1-4; a weak D match, TRBD1 (6 bases). Germline CDR1 SEHNR, CDR2 FQNEAQ (reference sequence). The CDR3 runs to 16 residues. The V end lost 1 base, the J end lost 7 bases, and 16 bases lay between the germline ends.

The rearrangement uses TRBV7-8 and TRBJ2-7, with a possible D match to TRBD1 (7 bases). CDR1 SGHVS and CDR2 FQNEAQ come from the germline V gene. V lost 5 bases and J lost 7, with 15 bases in between. CDR3 length: 13 residues. This CDR3 is CASSPDRRGEQYF. Here the CDR3 DNA reads TGTGCCAGCAGCCCGGACAGGCGGGGAGAGCAGTACTTC.

The rearrangement links TRBV12-3 or TRBV12-4 to TRBJ1-5; no clear D. The V and J ends lost 3 bases and 9 bases respectively, with 12 bases between them. This CDR3 has 13 residues. CDR3 sequence (DNA): TGTGCCAGCAGTTTGGCCCCTCTGGTGCCCCAGCATTTT. It encodes CASSLAPLVPQHF.

CDR3 nucleotide sequence: TGCGCCAGCAGCCAAGCTAGCGGTTACAATGAGCAGTTCTTC. Its translation: CASSQASGYNEQFF. The rearrangement uses TRBV4-3 and TRBJ2-1, with 7 bases that match TRBD2. This CDR3 comprises 14 residues. Germline V CDR1 and CDR2: LGHNA, YSLEER. The V and J ends lost 1 base and 4 bases, in that order; junction bases with no gene match: 1.

This clone appeared once. This sequence joins TRBV2 and TRBJ1-1, with D tentatively TRBD1 (5 bases). Trimming took off 3 bases at V and 4 bases at J, with 21 bases between the two ends. CDR3 length: 17 amino acids. CDR1 and CDR2 (germline): SNHLY, FYNNEI. CDR3: CASSEAGWGVKGTEAFF. CDR3 DNA: TGTGCCAGCAGTGAGGCAGGGTGGGGGGTGAAAGGCACTGAAGCTTTCTTT.

Comment on this clone: Different DNA sequences within this sample yield the same CDR3. V usage is TRBV18 and J usage is TRBJ1-1; 8 nucleotides match TRBD1. V shed 3 bases and J 1 base; nucleotides not matched to a gene: 1. The CDR3 has 14 amino acids. Germline V gene sequence: CDR1 KGHSH, CDR2 LQKENI. In DNA, the CDR3 is TGTGCCAGCTCACCCCAGGGGGCGAACACTGAAGCTTTCTTT. As protein: CASSPQGANTEAFF.

V is TRBV6-2 or TRBV6-3 and J is TRBJ1-4; no definite D call. The CDR3 runs to 12 residues. Germline V CDR1 and CDR2: MNHEY, SVGEGT. Trimming left V 0 bases short and J 7 bases short, with 3 bases between. This chain's CDR3 is CASSYSGEKLFF. CDR3 coding DNA: TGTGCCAGCAGTTACTCCGGTGAAAAACTGTTTTTT.

Concerning this clone: Other DNA sequences in the same sample also yield this CDR3. This sequence joins TRBV18 and TRBJ1-1; D unclear. The length of the CDR3 is 13 residues. Germline V lookup: CDR1 KGHSH, CDR2 LQKENI. Trimming pared 2 bases from V and 1 base from J, leaving 5 bases between. DNA of the CDR3: TGTGCCAGCTCACCAGCGGCGAACACTGAAGCTTTCTTT. This codes for CASSPAANTEAFF. The entire variable domain, with the rest obtained from reference TRBV18 and TRBJ1-1, is as follows: NAGVMQNPRHLVRRRGQEARLRCSPMKGHSHVYWYRQLPEEGLKFMVYLQKENIIDESGMPKERFSAEFPKEGPSILRIQQVVRGDSAAYFCASSPAANTEAFFGQGTRLTVV.

This clone was seen a single time. The rearrangement links TRBV5-4 to TRBJ2-5, with 7 positions matching TRBD2. CDR1 and CDR2 from the germline V gene are SGHNT and YYREEE (reference sequence). Trimming at V came to 4 bases and at J to 5 bases, leaving 5 bases not matched to a gene. This CDR3 spans 13 amino acids. CDR3: CASSLVGGETQYF. The CDR3 coding sequence is TGTGCCAGCAGCCTCGTCGGGGGGGAGACCCAGTACTTC.

The chain recombines TRBV7-3 with TRBJ2-5; maybe TRBD2 (6 bases). V shed 3 bases and J shed 5 bases, with 13 bases lying between them. The CDR3 covers 14 residues. The germline gives CDR1 SGHTA, CDR2 FQGTGA. CDR3 sequence (DNA): TGTGCCAGCAGCTTCGGGGCCCGGGGGGAGACCCAGTACTTC. Translating it yields CASSFGARGETQYF.

The V and J genes are TRBV6-2 or TRBV6-3 and TRBJ1-2; 7 bases align to TRBD1. CDR1 is MNHEY, CDR2 SVGEGT, per germline. The V gene end was trimmed by 2 bases and the J gene end by 4 bases; junction bases not matched to a gene: 7. This CDR3 contains 15 residues. The CDR3 spells CASSYPYRGSYGYTF. CDR3 in DNA: TGTGCCAGCAGTTACCCCTACAGGGGCAGCTATGGCTACACCTTC.

The chain joins TRBV13 to TRBJ1-3; 8 bases map to TRBD1. CDR1 is PRHDT, CDR2 FYEKMQ, per germline (reference sequence). Unmatched junction bases numbered 8, after V lost 3 bases and J lost 4 bases. This CDR3 is built from 16 residues. CDR3 DNA sequence: TGTGCCAGCAGCTTCCGGGCAGGGGGCGCCGGAAACACCATATATTTT. It translates to CASSFRAGGAGNTIYF. Supplemented by reference TRBV13 and TRBJ1-3, the full variable domain reads AAGVIQSPRHLIKEKRETATLKCYPIPRHDTVYWYQQGPGQDPQFLISFYEKMQSDKGSIPDRFSAQQFSDYHSELNMSSLELGDSALYFCASSFRAGGAGNTIYFGEGSWLTVV.

The chain recombines TRBV29-1 with TRBJ1-3; D is ambiguous. V shed 4 bases and J shed 8 bases, with 9 bases lying between them. Germline V gene sequence: CDR1 SQVTM, CDR2 ANQGSEA. The CDR3 sequence is 11 residues long. The CDR3 sequence is CSVGVGDTIYF. CDR3 in DNA: TGCAGCGTTGGAGTGGGAGACACCATATATTTT.

The rearrangement joins TRBV5-1 to TRBJ2-7, with D perhaps matching TRBD1 (7 bases). Looked up from germline, CDR1 is SGHRS and CDR2 is YFSETQ. The CDR3 length is 14 residues. V was cut by 2 bases and J by 5 bases, with 14 bases left in between. CDR3 region: CASSFGGGGDEQYV. DNA for the CDR3: TGCGCCAGCAGCTTCGGAGGGGGCGGCGACGAGCAGTACGTC.

V usage is TRBV6-1 and J usage is TRBJ1-5; D is undetermined. The length of the CDR3 is 15 residues. V lost 1 base, J lost 1 base, and 8 bases lay in between. Germline assignment: CDR1 MNHNS and CDR2 SASEGT. The CDR3 bases are TGTGCCAGCAGTGAAGGCCGGGGAAGCAATCAGCCCCAGCATTTT. The encoded protein is CASSEGRGSNQPQHF.

The rearrangement links TRBV7-9 to TRBJ1-2; D might be TRBD1 (5 bases). Germline CDR1 reads SEHNR; CDR2 reads FQNEAQ (reference sequence). The CDR3 has 15 residues. Trimming shortened V by 1 base and J by 8 bases, and 17 bases separated the two germline ends. The CDR3 DNA is TGTGCCAGCAGCTTAGGGGAGGGGATTTCGACGGGCTACACCTTC. Translating it yields CASSLGEGISTGYTF. Based on the CDR3 plus reference TRBV7-9 and TRBJ1-2, the full variable domain is DTGVSQNPRHKITKRGQNVTFRCDPISEHNRLYWYRQTLGQGPEFLTYFQNEAQLEKSRLLSDRFSAERPKGSFSTLEIQRTEQGDSAMYLCASSLGEGISTGYTFGSGTRLTVV.

This chain connects TRBV2 to TRBJ1-1; 7 bases fit TRBD1. Losses at the gene ends were 8 bases for V and 0 bases for J; bases not matched to a gene: 3. The germline CDR1 and CDR2 sequences are SNHLY and FYNNEI. The CDR3 totals 13 residues. CDR3: CASGGTVNTEAFF. CDR3 DNA: TGTGCCAGCGGCGGGACAGTGAACACTGAAGCTTTCTTT.

This clone was recorded only once. This sequence joins TRBV10-3 and TRBJ2-7, with 7 bases fitting TRBD1. This CDR3 comprises 15 residues. J was trimmed by 5 bases and V by 5 bases; bases with no gene match: 12. Looked up from germline, CDR1 is ENHRY and CDR2 is SYGVKD. As DNA, the CDR3 is TGTGCCATCAGTCCAAGGGGGCCCCGTTTCAACGAGCAGTACTTC. It specifies CAISPRGPRFNEQYF.

This clone was counted a few times. The rearrangement joins TRBV27 to TRBJ1-2, with unresolved D. Per the germline V gene, CDR1 is MNHEY and CDR2 is SMNVEV (reference sequence). The ends were cut back, 3 bases at V and 8 bases at J, with 10 bases in the middle. CDR3 length equals 12 residues. CDR3 sequence: CASSLAGRGYTF. The CDR3 DNA follows: TGTGCCAGCAGTTTGGCGGGTCGGGGCTACACCTTC.

The CDR3 DNA sequence: TGTGCCAGCAGCCCCCGTTTGTTCGAAAAACTGTTTTTT. This translates into CASSPRLFEKLFF. The rearrangement joins TRBV14 to TRBJ1-4; D ambiguous. This CDR3 is 13 amino acids long. V was shortened by 4 bases and J by 8 bases, with 11 bases between the two germline ends. Germline CDR1 SGHDN, CDR2 FVKESK.